Listed here are 31 T cell receptor beta chains from one sample, sequenced in a study of blood T cell repertoires in COVID-19. Assay: immunoSEQ multiplex PCR; the TCRdb copy retains only in-frame clones and omits some. The sample carries 120,000 or so clones, about 88% recorded once. Sequencing used peripheral blood. The receptors stem from a man aged 45-65 years with active COVID-19.

A single count supports this clone. The rearrangement uses TRBV2 and TRBJ2-1; the match to TRBD2 covers 12 bases. The CDR3 has 14 amino acids. Per the germline V gene, CDR1 is SNHLY and CDR2 is FYNNEI. Losses at the gene ends were 7 bases for V and 6 bases for J; bases not matched to a gene: 4. In DNA form, the CDR3 reads TGTGCCAGCACTAGCGGGGGGGCCTCCAATGAGCAGTTCTTC. Protein sequence: CASTSGGASNEQFF. The variable domain in full, completed from reference TRBV2 and TRBJ2-1, reads EPEVTQTPSHQVTQMGQEVILRCVPISNHLYFYWYRQILGQKVEFLVSFYNNEISEKSEIFDDQFSVERPDGSNFTLKIRSTKLEDSAMYFCASTSGGASNEQFFGPGTRLTVL.

The rearrangement links TRBV3-1 (or the pseudogene TRBV3-2) to TRBJ2-1; TRBD2 matches at 11 bases. V lost 6 bases and J lost 9; bases outside the gene matches: 13. Looked up from germline, CDR1 is LGHDT and CDR2 is YNNKEL (reference sequence). This CDR3 is 16 amino acids long. This CDR3 reads CASRHKTSGSFSEQFF. The CDR3 nucleotides are TGTGCCAGCAGACATAAAACTAGCGGGAGTTTTAGTGAGCAGTTCTTC.

The rearrangement joins TRBV12-5 to TRBJ1-3; D uncertain. V was cut by 0 bases and J by 15 bases, with 9 bases left in between. Germline V gene sequence: CDR1 LGHNT, CDR2 FRNRAP. The CDR3 consists of 11 residues. CDR3 residues: CASGLVYGEYF. The DNA for the CDR3 is TGTGCTAGTGGTTTGGTATACGGGGAATATTTT.

In nucleotides, the CDR3 is TGTGCCAGCAGCTCGGCGGGGACAGGGGGCACAGATACGCAGTATTTT. Translation: CASSSAGTGGTDTQYF. The chain joins TRBV5-4 to TRBJ2-3; TRBD1 matches 10 bases. V trimming: 3 bases; J trimming: 1 base; junction bases outside the gene matches: 5. Germline CDR1 reads SGHNT; CDR2 reads YYREEE (reference sequence). CDR3 length: 16 amino acids.

The CDR3 sequence is CASSRGQGHYTF. Written as DNA, the CDR3 is TGTGCCAGCAGTCGTGGACAGGGACACTACACCTTC. The genes are TRBV6-6 and TRBJ1-2; 8 nucleotides match TRBD1. The CDR3 length is 12 residues. The germline gives CDR1 MNHNY, CDR2 SVGAGI (reference sequence). V shed 5 bases, J shed 10 bases, and the junction held 6 bases outside the gene matches.

V gene TRBV25-1 combines with J gene TRBJ2-3, with TRBD2 identical over 7 bases. The CDR3 consists of 16 residues. The germline V gene encodes CDR1 MGHDK and CDR2 SYGVNS. V was clipped by 5 bases and J by 3 bases; unmatched bases: 11. The CDR3 here is CASSSRYPGGTDTQYF. The CDR3 DNA is TGTGCCAGCAGTTCTCGCTATCCCGGGGGGACAGATACGCAGTATTTT.

This clone has more than one count but fewer than ten. The chain combines TRBV4-2 with TRBJ1-1; 10 bases are shared with TRBD1. The J segment lost 2 bases and the V segment lost 4 bases, leaving 4 bases of the junction unmatched. In germline, CDR1 is LGHNA, CDR2 YNFKEQ. The CDR3 covers 15 residues. The CDR3 DNA sequence: TGTGCCAGCAGCCGACAGGGGGCGGTAAACACTGAAGCTTTCTTT. Translated: CASSRQGAVNTEAFF.

V usage is TRBV5-1 and J usage is TRBJ2-5; D is uncertain. The germline gives CDR1 SGHRS, CDR2 YFSETQ. This CDR3 has 15 residues. V shed 0 bases and J shed 5 bases, with 14 bases lying between them. The chain's CDR3 is CASSLAQTIIETQYF. The CDR3 DNA is TGCGCCAGCAGCTTGGCCCAGACAATTATTGAGACCCAGTACTTC. Based on the CDR3 plus reference TRBV5-1 and TRBJ2-5, the full variable domain is KAGVTQTPRYLIKTRGQQVTLSCSPISGHRSVSWYQQTPGQGLQFLFEYFSETQRNKGNFPGRFSGRQFSNSRSEMNVSTLELGDSALYLCASSLAQTIIETQYFGPGTRLLVL.

The V call is TRBV10-3, the J call TRBJ2-7, with D tentatively TRBD2 (5 bases). The CDR3 contains 16 residues. From germline, CDR1 is ENHRY and CDR2 SYGVKD. Trimming pared 0 bases from V and 6 bases from J, leaving 18 bases between. For the CDR3, the DNA is TGTGCCATCAGTGAGTCGGAAGGGCTAGCTTCTGGCGAGCAGTACGTC. Protein sequence: CAISESEGLASGEQYV.

The chain has TRBV4-1 and TRBJ2-1; perhaps TRBD1 as D (5 bases). The CDR3 is 16 amino acids. Germline V gene lookup returns CDR1 MGHRA and CDR2 YSYEKL. Trimming stripped 0 bases from V and 3 bases from J, with 12 bases between. The CDR3 DNA reads TGCGCCAGCAGCCAAGATGGGGCTAGGGACTACAATGAGCAGTTCTTC. This translates into CASSQDGARDYNEQFF.

The V gene is TRBV7-9, the J gene TRBJ2-1; perhaps TRBD2 as D (6 bases). This CDR3 is 15 amino acids long. Trimming took 8 bases from V and 0 from J, leaving 14 bases between them. Germline V gene sequence: CDR1 SEHNR, CDR2 FQNEAQ (reference sequence). DNA of the CDR3: TGTGCCAGCGATGGCGGGATGAGCTCCTACAATGAGCAGTTCTTC. Protein sequence: CASDGGMSSYNEQFF.

The V call is TRBV5-1, the J call TRBJ2-1, with 7 bases that match TRBD1. The CDR3 length is 15 residues. The trim removed 3 bases at V and 12 bases at J, leaving 15 bases unmatched. Per germline, CDR1 SGHRS and CDR2 YFSETQ. The CDR3 DNA sequence: TGCGCCAGCAGCTCGGGACAGTCCTACCCAAGTGTGCAGTTCTTC. It specifies CASSSGQSYPSVQFF.

The chain uses TRBV6-5 and TRBJ2-1, with D uncertain. Germline-derived CDR1 and CDR2 are MNHEY and SVGAGI. This CDR3 has 14 residues. V lost 0 bases and J lost 4, with 7 bases in between. This CDR3 reads CASSYSGGYNEQFF. The CDR3 DNA sequence: TGTGCCAGCAGTTACTCAGGCGGTTACAATGAGCAGTTCTTC.

This chain connects TRBV5-5 to TRBJ2-7; D ambiguous. The CDR3 covers 12 residues. Germline V gene lookup returns CDR1 SGHKS and CDR2 YYEKEE (reference sequence). V gave up 2 bases and J gave up 2 bases, with 5 bases separating them. In nucleotides, the CDR3 is TGTGCCAGCAGCTTTCCGGCCTACGAGCAGTACTTC. Its protein product is CASSFPAYEQYF.

The chain couples TRBV2 to TRBJ1-5; the match to TRBD1 covers 8 bases. Looked up from germline, CDR1 is SNHLY and CDR2 is FYNNEI. Germline trimming cut 5 bases from V and 5 bases from J; bases unmatched to any gene: 5. The CDR3 runs to 14 residues. The CDR3 nucleotides read TGTGCCAGCAGTAGTCAGGGGGCGGATCAGCCCCAGCATTTT. The encoded protein is CASSSQGADQPQHF.

V and J are TRBV9 and TRBJ1-1; 7 bases align to TRBD1. After removal of 1 base from V and 6 bases from J, the junction contained 6 bases not matched to a gene. The CDR3 is 14 amino acids. CDR1 is SGDLS, CDR2 YYNGEE, per germline. The CDR3 nucleotides are TGTGCCAGCAGCGTATATCCAGGGACAGCTGAAGCTTTCTTT. This translates into CASSVYPGTAEAFF. Filled out from reference TRBV9 and TRBJ1-1, the complete variable domain reads DSGVTQTPKHLITATGQRVTLRCSPRSGDLSVYWYQQSLDQGLQFLIQYYNGEERAKGNILERFSAQQFPDLHSELNLSSLELGDSALYFCASSVYPGTAEAFFGQGTRLTVV.

The gene calls are TRBV6-6 and TRBJ1-1; the D gene is possibly TRBD1 (6 bases). V lost 7 bases to trimming and J lost 1 base, with 10 bases between them. Germline V gene data show CDR1 as MNHNY and CDR2 as SVGAGI (reference sequence). CDR3 length equals 13 residues. CDR3 coding DNA: TGTGCCAGCACGCGGACAGCGAACACTGAAGCTTTCTTT. This sequence encodes CASTRTANTEAFF.

This chain joins TRBV7-8 and TRBJ2-1; no reliable D call. Trimming pared 2 bases from V and 2 bases from J, leaving 10 bases between. Looked up from germline, CDR1 is SGHVS and CDR2 is FQNEAQ. This CDR3 has 15 amino acids. CDR3 loop: CASSLSSFPYNEQFF. The CDR3 bases are TGTGCCAGCAGCTTAAGCTCCTTCCCCTACAATGAGCAGTTCTTC. Combining the CDR3 with reference TRBV7-8 and TRBJ2-1 gives the whole variable domain GAGVSQSPRYKVAKRGQDVALRCDPISGHVSLFWYQQALGQGPEFLTYFQNEAQLDKSGLPSDRFFAERPEGSVSTLKIQRTQQEDSAVYLCASSLSSFPYNEQFFGPGTRLTVL.

The rearrangement uses TRBV12-5 and TRBJ1-1, with a weak D call TRBD1 (5 bases). Per the germline V gene, CDR1 is LGHNT and CDR2 is FRNRAP. This CDR3 region has 13 residues. The germline V and J ends were trimmed by 6 bases and 3 bases, with 11 bases remaining between them. Written as DNA, the CDR3 is TGTGCTAGTGGCCAGGGCCGGGACACTGAAGCTTTCTTT. It translates to CASGQGRDTEAFF.

J is TRBJ2-5 and V is TRBV2; the D is unclear. The CDR3 extends over 11 amino acids. Deletions cut 8 bases from V and 8 bases from J, with 12 bases between. CDR1 is SNHLY, CDR2 FYNNEI, per germline. For the CDR3, the DNA is TGTGCCAGCGAGGTCGATGGAACCCAGTACTTC. This translates into CASEVDGTQYF.

This chain connects TRBV29-1 to TRBJ1-3; D ambiguous. Germline values: CDR1 SQVTM, CDR2 ANQGSEA. This CDR3 spans 11 amino acids. The V and J ends lost 4 bases and 3 bases respectively, with 4 bases between them. Here the CDR3 reads CSVVGGNTIYF. The CDR3 bases are TGCAGCGTTGTCGGTGGAAACACCATATATTTT.

This sequence joins TRBV4-1 and TRBJ1-6; D is possibly TRBD1 (6 bases). The V and J ends lost 4 bases and 4 bases respectively, with 8 bases between them. Per germline, CDR1 MGHRA and CDR2 YSYEKL. The CDR3 totals 14 residues. The CDR3 sequence: CASSLGQYNSPLHF. For the CDR3, the DNA is TGCGCCAGCAGCCTAGGACAGTATAATTCACCCCTCCACTTT.

The V gene is TRBV13, the J gene TRBJ1-1; tentative D call: TRBD1 (6 bases). The CDR3 spans 14 residues. Trimming pared 0 bases from V and 5 bases from J, leaving 10 bases between. Germline V gene sequence: CDR1 PRHDT, CDR2 FYEKMQ (reference sequence). The CDR3 bases are TGTGCCAGCAGCTTAGGCCACAGGGATACTGAAGCTTTCTTT. This gives the protein CASSLGHRDTEAFF.

Ten or more counts support this clone. The chain carries TRBV14 and TRBJ1-2; 9 bases agree with TRBD1. J gave up 8 bases and V 0 bases, and 16 bases lay outside the gene matches. There are 18 residues in the CDR3. CDR1 is SGHDN and CDR2 is FVKESK in the germline V gene. The CDR3 here is CASSQEGQGVPILGGYTF. The CDR3 DNA is TGTGCCAGCAGCCAAGAGGGACAGGGAGTACCTATCCTTGGCGGCTACACCTTC. Combining the CDR3 with reference TRBV14 and TRBJ1-2 gives the whole variable domain EAGVTQFPSHSVIEKGQTVTLRCDPISGHDNLYWYRRVMGKEIKFLLHFVKESKQDESGMPNNRFLAERTGGTYSTLKVQPAELEDSGVYFCASSQEGQGVPILGGYTFGSGTRLTVV.

The rearrangement links TRBV6-5 to TRBJ1-2; 11 nucleotides align to TRBD1. This CDR3 has 13 amino acids. V lost 2 bases, J lost 7 bases, and 0 bases stayed unmatched. Looked up from germline, CDR1 is MNHEY and CDR2 is SVGAGI. CDR3 nucleotides: TGTGCCAGCAGTTACGGGACAGGGGGTGGCTACACCTTC. Residues: CASSYGTGGGYTF.

The gene calls are TRBV5-1 and TRBJ2-7; tentatively, D is TRBD2 (6 bases). V was cut by 0 bases and J by 6 bases, with 10 bases left in between. The CDR3 runs 13 residues. Germline CDR1 and CDR2: SGHRS and YFSETQ. CDR3 in amino acids: CASSLELASEQYV. The CDR3 DNA is TGCGCCAGCAGCTTGGAACTAGCCTCCGAGCAGTACGTC.

The chain employs TRBV9 and TRBJ2-3, with TRBD1 matching 7 bases. The CDR3 length is 12 residues. Germline values: CDR1 SGDLS, CDR2 YYNGEE. Unmatched junction bases numbered 1, after V lost 5 bases and J lost 4 bases. CDR3 in DNA: TGTGCCAGCAGGGGGACAGCAGATACGCAGTATTTT. Its protein is CASRGTADTQYF. Complete variable domain (other parts from reference TRBV9 and TRBJ2-3): DSGVTQTPKHLITATGQRVTLRCSPRSGDLSVYWYQQSLDQGLQFLIQYYNGEERAKGNILERFSAQQFPDLHSELNLSSLELGDSALYFCASRGTADTQYFGPGTRLTVL.

The chain joins TRBV6-5 to TRBJ2-1; a possible D gene is TRBD1 (7 bases). CDR3 size: 14 residues. The germline V gene encodes CDR1 MNHEY and CDR2 SVGAGI. The V end was cut by 2 bases, the J end by 7 bases, with 12 bases between. The CDR3 coding sequence is TGTGCCAGCAGTTACCCTCCAGGGGGGAATGAGCAGTTCTTC. This translates into CASSYPPGGNEQFF.

V and J are TRBV23-1 and TRBJ2-7; 7 bases align to TRBD1. TRBV23-1 is an open reading frame whose function is uncertain. V lost 7 bases, J lost 4 bases, and 4 bases stayed unmatched. CDR3 length: 12 residues. CDR3 in DNA: TGCGCCAGCAAGGGACAGCGTTACGAGCAGTACGTC. Its translation: CASKGQRYEQYV.

This chain's CDR3 is CASSQVGAEVAQFF. The CDR3 nucleotides read TGCGCCAGCAGCCAAGTTGGCGCTGAAGTAGCGCAGTTCTTC. The chain links TRBV4-1 to TRBJ2-1; no clear D. The CDR3 extends over 14 amino acids. Germline loops: CDR1 MGHRA, CDR2 YSYEKL. Trimming took 1 base from V and 12 from J, leaving 16 bases between them.

This chain uses TRBV5-1 with TRBJ2-7; 7 positions agree with TRBD2. The trim removed 1 base at V and 3 bases at J, leaving 4 bases unmatched. The V gene's germline CDR1 is SGHRS and CDR2 YFSETQ. The CDR3 is made up of 14 amino acids. The DNA for the CDR3 is TGCGCCAGCAGCTTGCAGACTAGCAGCTACGAGCAGTACTTC. It translates to CASSLQTSSYEQYF.